This TCR beta chain was recorded in a study of cytomegalovirus exposure and HLA in healthy donors. Study-level results: Later analysis indicated greater clonal expansion among HLA-associated TCR beta chains than among equally common other chains. Associated with cytomegalovirus, according to the listing, were 150 to 200 TCR beta chains.

About this clone itself: Its antigen is not known.

PCR was performed using 60 Vbeta and 13 Jbeta primers. Sequenced by immunoSEQ multiplex PCR; TCRdb stores in-frame clones only, minus some. The sample yields about 130,000 clones, over 60% seen once. The clonotype was recovered from a human donor in good health. The source material was PBMCs.

In DNA, the CDR3 is TGTGCCTGGAACAGGGGACAGGGGAACACTGAAGCTTTCTTT. Translation gives CAWNRGQGNTEAFF. The chain is built from TRBV30 and TRBJ1-1, with 9 bases that match TRBD1. Germline V gene lookup returns CDR1 GTSNPN and CDR2 SVGIG (reference sequence). The CDR3 consists of 14 residues. J gave up 1 base and V 4 bases, and 4 bases lay outside the gene matches.